These T cell receptor beta chains were read from a single sample in a study of blood T cell repertoires in COVID-19. The table came from immunoSEQ multiplex PCR; TCRdb's copy has only in-frame clones and leaves some out. In the table there are 200,000 to 250,000 clones, more than 80% of which are singletons. The specimen sequenced was peripheral blood. The origin of the receptors is a human donor in a cohort sampled during active COVID-19. CDR3s include the opening cysteine and the closing phenylalanine or tryptophan. The order of the fields is V gene, J gene, clone size, D gene, CDR3 DNA, CDR3 protein. D genes are given only for firm matches. Expanded clones are given a class, and other clones once, few, many or no size at all.

>TRBV28|TRBJ2-5|NA|TRBD2
TGTGCCAGCAGTGAGCATTGGGGGGGTCAAGAGACCCAGTACTTC
CASSEHWGGQETQYF
>TRBV18|TRBJ1-4|NA|NA
TGTGCCAGCTCACCAGGGCGCGATGAAAAACTGTTTTTT
CASSPGRDEKLFF
>TRBV2|TRBJ2-3|NA|NA
TGTGCCAGCAGTGTGGGCTGGGGAGGCACAGATACGCAGTATTTT
CASSVGWGGTDTQYF
>TRBV18|TRBJ1-5|many|NA
TGTGCCAGCTCAGCGACTAAAAATCAGCCCCAGCATTTT
CASSATKNQPQHF
>TRBV10-1|TRBJ1-6|NA|TRBD1
TGCGCCAGCAGTCGGGACAGGGATTCACCCCTCCACTTT
CASSRDRDSPLHF
>TRBV28|TRBJ1-4|NA|NA
TGTGCCAGCAGTTTGGTTCCCCTCATTAGGACTGGGGATGAAAAACTGTTTTTT
CASSLVPLIRTGDEKLFF
>TRBV27|TRBJ2-5|NA|TRBD2
TGTGCCAGCAGTTGGACTAGCAAGGAGACCCAGTACTTC
CASSWTSKETQYF
>TRBV3-1/TRBV3-2|TRBJ2-7|NA|TRBD1
TGTGCCAGCAGTCAGAGACAGGGGGTCTCCTACGAGCAGTACTTC
CASSQRQGVSYEQYF
>TRBV3-1/TRBV3-2|TRBJ2-7|NA|TRBD2
TGTGCCAGCAGCCAAGGGACTAGCGGTTCCTACGAGCAGTACTTC
CASSQGTSGSYEQYF
>TRBV20-1|TRBJ2-5|NA|NA
TGCAGTGCTGGTCGGGAGACCCAGTACTTC
CSAGRETQYF
>TRBV5-4|TRBJ2-2|NA|NA
TGTGCCAGCAGCCTGACACATCACACCGGGGAGCTGTTTTTT
CASSLTHHTGELFF
>TRBV19|TRBJ2-3|NA|TRBD2
TGTGCCAGTAGTATGGGAAGCGGGGAAACAGATACGCAGTATTTT
CASSMGSGETDTQYF
>TRBV9|TRBJ1-2|once|NA
TGTGCCAGCAGCGAACAAGCCAGGGGAGACTATGGCTACACCTTC
CASSEQARGDYGYTF
>TRBV2|TRBJ2-2|NA|TRBD2
TGTGCCCGAAGGCGGTATAGCGGGACGAACACCGGGGAGCTGTTTTTT
CARRRYSGTNTGELFF
>TRBV7-9|TRBJ2-2|many|TRBD1
TGTGCCAGCAGCCACCCGGACAGGGGGCGAACCGGGGAGCTGTTTTTT
CASSHPDRGRTGELFF
>TRBV24-1|TRBJ2-1|NA|NA
TGTGCCACCAGTGACCCCGCGTCTTACTACAATGAGCAGTTCTTC
CATSDPASYYNEQFF
>TRBV5-1|TRBJ2-3|NA|NA
TGCGCCAGCAGCCCGGGGTCACATCGACCCGGCCGGTCGCAGTATTTT
CASSPGSHRPGRSQYF
>TRBV12-3/TRBV12-4|TRBJ2-4|NA|TRBD1
TGTGCCAGCAGTTTCGACAGGGGAAACATTCAGTACTTC
CASSFDRGNIQYF